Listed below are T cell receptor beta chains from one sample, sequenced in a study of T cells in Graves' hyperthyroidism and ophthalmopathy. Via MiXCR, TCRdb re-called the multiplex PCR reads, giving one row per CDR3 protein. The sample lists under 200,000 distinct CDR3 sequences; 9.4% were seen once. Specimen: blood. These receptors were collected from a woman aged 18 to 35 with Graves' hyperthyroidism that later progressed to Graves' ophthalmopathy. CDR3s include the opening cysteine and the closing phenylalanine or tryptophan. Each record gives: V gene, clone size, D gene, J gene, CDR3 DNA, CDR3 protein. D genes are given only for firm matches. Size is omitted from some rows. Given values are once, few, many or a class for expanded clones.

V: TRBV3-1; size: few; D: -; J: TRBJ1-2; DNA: TGTGCCAGCAGCCATTCAGATAACTATGGCTACACCTTC; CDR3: CASSHSDNYGYTF
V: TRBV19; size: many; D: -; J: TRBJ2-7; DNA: TGTGCCAGTAGTATAGATCGGGGGTACGAGCAGTACTTC; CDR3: CASSIDRGYEQYF
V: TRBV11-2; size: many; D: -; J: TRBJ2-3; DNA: TGTGCCAGCAGCTTAGGGGGCCCTAGCACAGATACGCAGTATTTT; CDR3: CASSLGGPSTDTQYF
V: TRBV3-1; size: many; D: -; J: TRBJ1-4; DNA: TGTGCCAGCAGCCAAGTGCGATCAAATGAAAAACTGTTTTTT; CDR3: CASSQVRSNEKLFF
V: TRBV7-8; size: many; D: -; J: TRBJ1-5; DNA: TGTGCCAGCAGCCTCCTCGCGGGGATCGGCAATCAGCCCCAGCATTTT; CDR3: CASSLLAGIGNQPQHF
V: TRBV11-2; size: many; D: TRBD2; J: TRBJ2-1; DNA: TGTGCCAGCAGCTACCACACCGGGACTAGCTCTAATGAGCAGTTCTTC; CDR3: CASSYHTGTSSNEQFF
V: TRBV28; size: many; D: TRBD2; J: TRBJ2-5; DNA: TGTGCCAGCAGTTCTAGCGGGGGGGTCCAAGAGACCCAGTACTTC; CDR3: CASSSSGGVQETQYF
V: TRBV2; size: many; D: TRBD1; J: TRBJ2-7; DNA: TGTGCCAGCACCAAAGGGACAGGGGGCGGCAGTCCCTACGAGCAGTACTTC; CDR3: CASTKGTGGGSPYEQYF
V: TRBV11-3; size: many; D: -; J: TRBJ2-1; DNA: TGTGCCAGCAGCCCCAGGGACCGCCTGTCGGGGCAGTTCTTC; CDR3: CASSPRDRLSGQFF
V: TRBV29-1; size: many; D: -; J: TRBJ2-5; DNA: TGCAGCGTTGAAGTCCCCACGAAAGAGACCCAGTACTTC; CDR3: CSVEVPTKETQYF
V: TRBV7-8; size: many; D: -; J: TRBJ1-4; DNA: TGTGCCAGCAGCTCTCTCCGGACAGACATGAATGAAAAACTGTTTTTT; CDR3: CASSSLRTDMNEKLFF
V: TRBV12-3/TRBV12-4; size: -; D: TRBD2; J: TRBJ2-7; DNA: TGTGCCAGCAGTTTTGGGGGGACTAGCGGGAGGGACTCCTACGAGCAGTACTTC; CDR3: CASSFGGTSGRDSYEQYF
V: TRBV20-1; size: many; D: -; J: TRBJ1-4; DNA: TGCAGTGCTAGAGGAAGTGGGGGGTATGAAAAACTGTTTTTT; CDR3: CSARGSGGYEKLFF
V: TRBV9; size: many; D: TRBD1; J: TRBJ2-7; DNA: TGTGCCAGCAGCGTACTCGGGACAGGTAAAGAGCAGTACTTC; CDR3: CASSVLGTGKEQYF
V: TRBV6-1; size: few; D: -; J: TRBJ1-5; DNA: TGTGCCAGCAGCGCGGAGAAATTCAGGGGAACGGATCAGCCCCAGCATTTT; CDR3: CASSAEKFRGTDQPQHF
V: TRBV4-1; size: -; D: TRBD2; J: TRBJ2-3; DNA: TGCGCCAGCAGCCAAGATACGGCGGCGGGAGGGAGAGGGGCAGATACGCAGTATTTT; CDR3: CASSQDTAAGGRGADTQYF
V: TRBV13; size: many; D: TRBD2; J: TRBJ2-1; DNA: TGTGCCAGCAGCTTATATCTAGCGGGGGATTATGAGCAGTTCTTC; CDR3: CASSLYLAGDYEQFF
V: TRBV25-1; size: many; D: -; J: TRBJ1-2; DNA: TGTGCCAGCAGTGAATTAGGAAGGGAAAGAGACTATGGCTACACCTTC; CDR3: CASSELGRERDYGYTF
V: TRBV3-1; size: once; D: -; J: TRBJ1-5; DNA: TGTGCCAGCAGCCAAGACGACGGCAATCAGCCCCAGCATTTT; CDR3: CASSQDDGNQPQHF
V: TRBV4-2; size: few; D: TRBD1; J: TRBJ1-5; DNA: TGTGCCAGCAGCCAAGCTCAGGGGGCACTGATGCCCCAGCATTTT; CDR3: CASSQAQGALMPQHF
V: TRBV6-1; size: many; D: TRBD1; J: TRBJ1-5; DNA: TGTGCCACAGGGGGCTATAGCAATCAGCCCCAGCATTTT; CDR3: CATGGYSNQPQHF
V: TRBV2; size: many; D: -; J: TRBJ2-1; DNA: TGTGCCAGCAGTCCCCCCCGGGGTACCAATGAGCAGTTCTTC; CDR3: CASSPPRGTNEQFF
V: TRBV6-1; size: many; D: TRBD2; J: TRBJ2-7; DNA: TGTGCCAGCAGTGAAGCGCTTAAGGGACTAGCGGGACAATCCTACGAGCAGTACTTC; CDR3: CASSEALKGLAGQSYEQYF
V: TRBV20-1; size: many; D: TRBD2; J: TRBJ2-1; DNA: TGCAGTGCTAGAGCGGGAGATTCAGCGGGAGCGAACAATGAGCAGTTCTTC; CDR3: CSARAGDSAGANNEQFF
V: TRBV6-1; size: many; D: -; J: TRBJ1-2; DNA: TGTGCCAGCAGACTCACAGGGACGGCTGGCTACACCTTC; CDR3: CASRLTGTAGYTF
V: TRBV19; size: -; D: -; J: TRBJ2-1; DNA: TGTGCCAGTAGTATGCAGGGGAGCTCCTACAATGAGCAGTTCTTC; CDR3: CASSMQGSSYNEQFF
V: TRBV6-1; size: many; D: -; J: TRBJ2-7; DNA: TGTGCCAGCGACCTCGGGGGACACCTCTCCTACGAGCAGTACTTC; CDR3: CASDLGGHLSYEQYF
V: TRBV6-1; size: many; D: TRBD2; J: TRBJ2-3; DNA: TGTGCCAGCAGTGGTAGCGGGGACCGCGGGGACGGGCAGTATTTT; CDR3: CASSGSGDRGDGQYF
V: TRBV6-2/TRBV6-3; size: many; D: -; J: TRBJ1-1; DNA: TGTGCCAGCAGTTACTCTCTTTCTGGTGTGGGGGGAATTGAGACTGAAGCTTTCTTT; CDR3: CASSYSLSGVGGIETEAFF
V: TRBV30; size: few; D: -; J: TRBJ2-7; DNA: TGTGCCGCGGACGACGGCTACGAGCAGTACTTC; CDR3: CAADDGYEQYF
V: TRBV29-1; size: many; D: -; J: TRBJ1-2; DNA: TGCAGCGTTGAACAACAGGGAGCTAACTATGGCTACACCTTC; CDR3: CSVEQQGANYGYTF
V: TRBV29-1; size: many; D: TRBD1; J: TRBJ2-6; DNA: TGCAGCGTGGGACGGGACAGGACCTCTGGGGCCAACGTCCTGACTTTC; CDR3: CSVGRDRTSGANVLTF
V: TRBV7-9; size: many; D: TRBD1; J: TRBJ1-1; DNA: TGTGCCAGCAGCTCAAGGACAGGGGGGAACACTGAAGCTTTCTTT; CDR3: CASSSRTGGNTEAFF
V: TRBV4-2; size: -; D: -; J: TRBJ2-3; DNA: TGTGCCAGCAGTGAGCGGTATCGCACAGATACGCAGTATTTT; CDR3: CASSERYRTDTQYF
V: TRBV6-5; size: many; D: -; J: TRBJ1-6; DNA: TGTGCCAGCAGTTACTCCTCGTCTTTGGATAGTGATAATTCACCCCTCCACTTT; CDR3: CASSYSSSLDSDNSPLHF
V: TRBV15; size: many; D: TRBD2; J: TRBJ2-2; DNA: TGTGCCACCAGCAGGGGTCTAGCGGGAGGTTCCACCGGGGAGCTGTTTTTT; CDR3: CATSRGLAGGSTGELFF
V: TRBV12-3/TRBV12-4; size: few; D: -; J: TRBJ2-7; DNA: TGTGCCAGCAGTTTGGTTCGGGGCACCTACTACGAGCAGTACTTC; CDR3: CASSLVRGTYYEQYF
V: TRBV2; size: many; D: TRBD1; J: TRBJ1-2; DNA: TGTGCCAGCAGCGACCTGTTGACAGGGCCGGGTGGCTACACCTTC; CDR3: CASSDLLTGPGGYTF
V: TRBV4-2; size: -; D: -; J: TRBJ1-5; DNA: TGTGCCAGCAGCCAAGTGATGGGCGGCAATCAGCCCCAGCATTTT; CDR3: CASSQVMGGNQPQHF
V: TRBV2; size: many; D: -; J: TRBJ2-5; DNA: TGTGCCAGTGTGCAAGAGACCCAGTACTTC; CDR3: CASVQETQYF
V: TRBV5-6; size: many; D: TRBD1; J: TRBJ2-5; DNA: TGTGCCAGCAGCTTGATGGGCCCGGGACAGGGAACTAAAGAGACCCAGTACTTC; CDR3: CASSLMGPGQGTKETQYF
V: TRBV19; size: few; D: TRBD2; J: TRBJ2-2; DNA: TGTGCCAGCAAGACTAGCGGGAGAACCGGGGAGCTGTTTTTT; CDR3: CASKTSGRTGELFF
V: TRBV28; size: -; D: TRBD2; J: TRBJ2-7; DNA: TGTGCCAGCAGTTTATTGACTAGCGGGATCACCTACGAGCAGTACTTC; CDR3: CASSLLTSGITYEQYF
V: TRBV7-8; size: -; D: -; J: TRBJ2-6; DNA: TGTGCCAGCAGCTTAGCAACAGCCAGGTCCGCTGGGGCCAACGTCCTGACTTTC; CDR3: CASSLATARSAGANVLTF
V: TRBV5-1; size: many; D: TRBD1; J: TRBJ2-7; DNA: TGCGCCAGCAGTTCGACAGGGTCCTACGAGCAGTACTTC; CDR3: CASSSTGSYEQYF
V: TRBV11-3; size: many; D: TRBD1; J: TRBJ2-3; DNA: TGTGCCAGCAGCTCAACAGGGGAGAGCACAGATACGCAGTATTTT; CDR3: CASSSTGESTDTQYF